The entry that follows covers one TCR beta chain sequence. Its specificity is unknown. This sample was included in a study of T cell responses to AZD1222 COVID-19 vaccine. General study points: Reports indicate that nearly half of spike-specific TCRs are directed at unmutated variant regions. Spike-specific TCR repertoires showed rising breadth and depth after two AZD1222 doses.

The length of the CDR3 is 16 residues. Germline values: CDR1 LNHDA, CDR2 SQIVND (reference sequence). Trimming stripped 6 bases from V and 7 bases from J, with 19 bases between. TCRdb's copy holds only in-frame clones and misses some; the assay was immunoSEQ multiplex PCR. The sample shows some 30,000 clones, just over 85% of them seen only once. The receptor comes from an adult who received the AZD1222 COVID-19 vaccine. Sequencing was performed on peripheral blood, taken 28 days after the second AZD1222 dose. This chain links TRBV19 with TRBJ1-6; D is undetermined. Here the CDR3 reads CASSTDVRGLNSPLHF. CDR3 sequence (DNA): TGTGCCAGTAGCACGGACGTACGCGGGCTGAATTCACCCCTCCACTTT.